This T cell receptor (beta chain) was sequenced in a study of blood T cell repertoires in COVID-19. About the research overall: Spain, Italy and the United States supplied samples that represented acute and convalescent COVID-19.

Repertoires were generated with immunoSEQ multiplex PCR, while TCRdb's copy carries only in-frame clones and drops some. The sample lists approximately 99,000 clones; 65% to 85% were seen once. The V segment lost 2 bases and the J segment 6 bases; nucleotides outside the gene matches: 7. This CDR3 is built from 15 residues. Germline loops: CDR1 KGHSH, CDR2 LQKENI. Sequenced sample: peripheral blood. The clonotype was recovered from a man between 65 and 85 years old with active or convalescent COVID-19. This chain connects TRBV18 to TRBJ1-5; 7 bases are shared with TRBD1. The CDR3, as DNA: TGTGCCAGCTCACCAGTAGGGGGCGTCGGTCAGCCCCAGCATTTT. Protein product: CASSPVGGVGQPQHF.